The 23 T cell receptor beta chains below were found in one sample sequenced in a study of early T cells in non-severe SARS-CoV-2 infection. TCRdb ran MiXCR on the 5' RACE reads and lists one entry per CDR3 protein. The profile covers roughly 54,000 distinct CDR3 sequences, with over 10% appearing a single time and around 4.5% taken by the ten largest. Sequencing used whole blood. The receptor source for this set is an adult who was a healthcare worker with PCR-confirmed SARS-CoV-2 infection or an uninfected control (not recorded which).

The chain employs TRBV10-1 and TRBJ1-2; D is undetermined. Trimming left V 3 bases short and J 1 base short, with 3 bases between. The CDR3 is 12 residues long. Germline V gene lookup returns CDR1 WNHNN and CDR2 SYGVQD (reference sequence). The CDR3 DNA reads as TGCGCCAGCAGTGACAATAACTATGGCTACACCTTC. Translation: CASSDNNYGYTF.

A single count supports this clonotype. This chain links TRBV4-1 with TRBJ2-7; possible D gene TRBD2, 6 bases. The CDR3 runs to 15 residues. Trimming shortened V by 0 bases and J by 4 bases, and 13 bases separated the two germline ends. Germline V CDR1 and CDR2: MGHRA, YSYEKL. The CDR3 DNA reads as TGCGCCAGCAGCCAAGATTGGTTGGCGGGATACGAGCAGTACTTC. Encoded protein: CASSQDWLAGYEQYF.

The table lists this clonotype with many counts. The V gene is TRBV6-6, the J gene TRBJ1-1, with TRBD1 identical over 8 bases. The V gene end was trimmed by 6 bases and the J gene end by 6 bases; junction bases not matched to a gene: 9. The CDR3 has 14 residues. CDR1 is MNHNY, CDR2 SVGAGI, per germline (reference sequence). CDR3 in DNA: TGTGCCAGCAGCCCGCAGGGGGCGCGGGCTGAAGCTTTCTTT. Translating gives CASSPQGARAEAFF.

J is TRBJ1-1 and V is TRBV28, with D hard to call. This CDR3 region has 13 residues. Deletions cut 4 bases from V and 1 base from J, with 7 bases between. Germline V lookup: CDR1 MDHEN, CDR2 SYDVKM. This CDR3 reads CASSYYRNTEAFF. The CDR3 coding sequence is TGTGCCAGCAGTTACTACAGGAACACTGAAGCTTTCTTT.

This clonotype showed up just a few times. The V and J genes are TRBV28 and TRBJ1-5; no firm D call. Germline-derived CDR1 and CDR2 are MDHEN and SYDVKM. The CDR3 covers 15 residues. V lost 3 bases and J lost 2, with 11 bases in between. The CDR3, as DNA: TGTGCCAGCAGTTTTCCCAGTAGGGGCAATCAGCCCCAGCATTTT. Translated, it gives CASSFPSRGNQPQHF.

This clonotype was counted ten times or more. This chain uses TRBV11-2 with TRBJ2-4; a weak D match, TRBD1 (6 bases). This CDR3 is 16 amino acids long. CDR1 is SGHAT and CDR2 is FQNNGV in the germline V gene. The V end was cut by 3 bases, the J end by 0 bases, with 12 bases between. CDR3 region: CASSFTGKGAKNIQYF. The CDR3 nucleotides are TGTGCCAGCAGCTTCACAGGGAAGGGAGCCAAAAACATTCAGTACTTC. The complete variable domain, with remaining parts taken from reference TRBV11-2 and TRBJ2-4, reads EAGVAQSPRYKIIEKRQSVAFWCNPISGHATLYWYQQILGQGPKLLIQFQNNGVVDDSQLPKDRFSAERLKGVDSTLKIQPAKLEDSAVYLCASSFTGKGAKNIQYFGAGTRLSVL.

This clonotype was detected only a few times. The V and J genes are TRBV7-2 and TRBJ2-3; no clear D. The length of the CDR3 is 14 residues. The V gene's germline CDR1 is SGHTA and CDR2 FQGNSA. V shed 1 base and J shed 1 base, with 6 bases lying between them. This chain's CDR3 is CASSLVLGTDTQYF. The CDR3 DNA sequence: TGTGCCAGCAGCTTAGTTCTAGGCACAGATACGCAGTATTTT.

This clonotype was observed a handful of times. The chain employs TRBV20-1 and TRBJ2-1; D call uncertain. CDR3 size: 10 residues. The V gene lost 6 bases and the J gene lost 2 bases, with 2 bases spanning the gap. From germline, CDR1 is DFQATT and CDR2 SNEGSKA (reference sequence). The CDR3 here is CSAAYNEQFF. The CDR3 nucleotides read TGCAGTGCCGCCTACAATGAGCAGTTCTTC.

This clonotype has only a few counts. The V gene is TRBV5-1, the J gene TRBJ1-2, with D unresolved. Trimming took 1 base from V and 3 from J, leaving 7 bases between them. The CDR3 totals 13 residues. Germline V gives CDR1 SGHRS, CDR2 YFSETQ. Written as DNA, the CDR3 is TGCGCCAGCAGCTTGAGGACGGACTATGGCTACACCTTC. It is translated as CASSLRTDYGYTF.

This clonotype was counted ten times or more. V and J are TRBV3-1 and TRBJ1-1; no clear D gene. From germline, CDR1 is LGHDT and CDR2 YNNKEL (reference sequence). V was trimmed by 1 base and J by 4 bases, leaving 10 bases between them. This CDR3 has 14 amino acids. The DNA for the CDR3 is TGTGCCAGCAGCCAAGGGGGAACATTCACTGAAGCTTTCTTT. Amino acids: CASSQGGTFTEAFF.

This clonotype was found a few times. The V and J genes are TRBV7-2 and TRBJ2-5; D unresolved. The germline V and J ends were trimmed by 2 bases and 1 base, with 8 bases remaining between them. The V gene's germline CDR1 is SGHTA and CDR2 FQGNSA. This CDR3 spans 14 amino acids. The CDR3 reads CASSLLVSQETQYF. The CDR3 nucleotides read TGTGCCAGCAGCTTACTGGTCAGCCAAGAGACCCAGTACTTC.

The chain carries TRBV5-1 and TRBJ1-3; 8 bases are a match to TRBD1. The CDR3 is 15 amino acids. V gave up 5 bases and J gave up 0 bases; unmatched junction bases: 4. CDR1 is SGHRS and CDR2 is YFSETQ in the germline V gene. CDR3 in amino acids: CASRMGQASGNTIYF. In nucleotides, the CDR3 is TGCGCCAGCAGGATGGGACAGGCCTCTGGAAACACCATATATTTT.

In this sample, this clonotype turned up many times. V usage is TRBV5-1 and J usage is TRBJ2-1, with D perhaps TRBD2 (5 bases). CDR1 and CDR2 from the germline V gene are SGHRS and YFSETQ. This CDR3 has 16 amino acids. Trimming removed 4 bases at V and 0 bases at J, with 14 bases between. CDR3: CASSAGLRSSYNEQFF. Written as DNA, the CDR3 is TGCGCCAGCAGCGCTGGACTCCGAAGCTCCTACAATGAGCAGTTCTTC.

This clonotype was counted many times. The J gene is TRBJ2-7, the V gene TRBV2; unclear D gene. The CDR3 sequence is 11 residues long. CDR1 is SNHLY, CDR2 FYNNEI, per germline. The V end was cut by 3 bases, the J end by 3 bases, with 3 bases between. The CDR3 DNA reads as TGTGCCAGCAGTGATAGCTACGAGCAGTACTTC. It specifies CASSDSYEQYF.

V gene TRBV7-9 combines with J gene TRBJ2-2, with D perhaps matching TRBD1 or TRBD2 (5 bases each). V dropped 5 bases and J dropped 1 base, with 17 bases sitting between them. Germline lookup yields CDR1 SEHNR and CDR2 FQNEAQ (reference sequence). The CDR3 runs 17 residues. The CDR3 DNA reads TGTGCCAGCAGCCCGACGGGGCGGCGCTGGAACACCGGGGAGCTGTTTTTT. The encoded protein is CASSPTGRRWNTGELFF.

This clonotype was seen more than once but under ten times. The chain has TRBV12-3 or TRBV12-4 and TRBJ2-5; 10 bases match TRBD2. This CDR3 is built from 15 residues. Germline trimming cut 3 bases from V and 5 bases from J; bases unmatched to any gene: 6. CDR3 in DNA: TGTGCCAGCAGTTTGCCAGCGGGGGGGCGGGAGACCCAGTACTTC. The encoded protein is CASSLPAGGRETQYF.

The chain employs TRBV30 and TRBJ1-6; 11 nucleotides line up with TRBD1. V was pared by 6 bases and J by 10 bases, with 5 bases of the junction left unmatched. Germline assignment: CDR1 GTSNPN and CDR2 SVGIG (reference sequence). The CDR3 contains 13 residues. The DNA of the CDR3 is TGTGCCTGCGATCGGGACAGGGGGTCACCCCTCCACTTT. Protein: CACDRDRGSPLHF.

This clonotype was recorded many times. An end of the junction differs from the germline gene, which may be a read error. The chain joins TRBV5-1 to TRBJ1-1, with D tentatively TRBD1 (5 bases). There are 14 residues in the CDR3. CDR1 SGHRS and CDR2 YFSETQ come from the germline V gene. The CDR3 is CASSLGGDYTEAFF. As DNA, the CDR3 is TGCGCCAGCAGTTTGGGAGGGGATTACACTGAAGCTTTCTTT.

In this sample, this clonotype turned up many times. The CDR3 region is CSAISSGNNEQFF. The CDR3 nucleotides are TGCAGTGCTATTTCGTCGGGGAACAATGAGCAGTTCTTC. V usage is TRBV20-1 and J usage is TRBJ2-1, with D maybe TRBD2 (5 bases). Germline V gives CDR1 DFQATT, CDR2 SNEGSKA (reference sequence). V lost 4 bases, J lost 5 bases, and 12 bases lay in between. The CDR3 spans 13 residues.

This clonotype was observed a handful of times. The rearrangement links TRBV6-2 or TRBV6-3 to TRBJ1-3; D uncertain. CDR1 and CDR2 (germline): MNHEY, SVGEGT. This CDR3 is built from 13 residues. V was trimmed by 4 bases and J by 0 bases, leaving 4 bases between them. CDR3 sequence (DNA): TGTGCCAGCAGTTGGATCTCTGGAAACACCATATATTTT. It specifies CASSWISGNTIYF.

V is TRBV20-1 and J is TRBJ1-4; D not resolved. From germline, CDR1 is DFQATT and CDR2 SNEGSKA (reference sequence). The CDR3 loop spans 11 amino acids. The V end was cut by 6 bases, the J end by 8 bases, with 10 bases between. CDR3 nucleotide sequence: TGCAGTGCGCCTTGGGGAGAAAAACTGTTTTTT. Its translation is CSAPWGEKLFF.

This clonotype has a count of ten or more. This chain joins TRBV2 and TRBJ2-1; D is unresolved. Deletions cut 3 bases from V and 9 bases from J, with 9 bases between. Per germline, CDR1 SNHLY and CDR2 FYNNEI. The CDR3 runs to 12 residues. Here the CDR3 reads CASSDFLGEQFF. The DNA of the CDR3 is TGTGCCAGCAGTGATTTTTTAGGTGAGCAGTTCTTC.

This clonotype was seen repeatedly, ten times or more. The chain is built from TRBV28 and TRBJ2-1; 8 nucleotides line up with TRBD1. This CDR3 contains 13 residues. V shed 4 bases and J 9 bases; nucleotides not matched to a gene: 5. Germline CDR1 MDHEN, CDR2 SYDVKM. CDR3 in amino acids: CASSSGQGSEQFF. DNA for the CDR3: TGTGCCAGCAGTTCCGGACAGGGTAGTGAGCAGTTCTTC.